This entry is about one TCR beta chain. The sample is drawn from a study of blood T cell repertoires in COVID-19. CDR3 length: 17 residues. CDR1 is LGHNA and CDR2 is YNFKEQ in the germline V gene. V lost 1 base to trimming and J lost 3 bases; unmatched junction nucleotides: 7. Repertoires were generated with immunoSEQ multiplex PCR, while TCRdb's copy carries only in-frame clones and drops some. The repertoire holds roughly 200,000 clones, with 84% as singletons. The chain joins TRBV4-2 to TRBJ2-1; 9 bases fit TRBD2. The source is a human donor in a cohort sampled during active COVID-19. Specimen: peripheral blood. The CDR3 is CASSQGGGRGFYNEQFF. The CDR3 nucleotides read TGTGCCAGCAGCCAAGGTGGCGGGAGGGGATTCTACAATGAGCAGTTCTTC.